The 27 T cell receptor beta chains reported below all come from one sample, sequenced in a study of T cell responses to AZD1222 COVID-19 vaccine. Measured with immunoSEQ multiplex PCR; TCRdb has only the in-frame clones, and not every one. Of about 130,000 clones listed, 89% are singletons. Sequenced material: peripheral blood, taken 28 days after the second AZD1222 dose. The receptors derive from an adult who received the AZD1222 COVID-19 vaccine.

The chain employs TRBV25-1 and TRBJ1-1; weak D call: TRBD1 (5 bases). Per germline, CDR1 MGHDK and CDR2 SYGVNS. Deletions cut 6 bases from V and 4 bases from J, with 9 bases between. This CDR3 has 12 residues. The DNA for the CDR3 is TGTGCCAGCAGCCGGGGGTCCACTGAAGCTTTCTTT. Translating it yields CASSRGSTEAFF.

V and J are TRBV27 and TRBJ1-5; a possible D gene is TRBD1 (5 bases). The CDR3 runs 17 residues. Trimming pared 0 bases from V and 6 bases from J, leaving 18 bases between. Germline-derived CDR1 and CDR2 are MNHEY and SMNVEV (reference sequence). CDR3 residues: CASSLSGTGTFIQPQHF. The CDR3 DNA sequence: TGTGCCAGCAGTTTATCGGGAACCGGGACCTTTATTCAGCCCCAGCATTTT.

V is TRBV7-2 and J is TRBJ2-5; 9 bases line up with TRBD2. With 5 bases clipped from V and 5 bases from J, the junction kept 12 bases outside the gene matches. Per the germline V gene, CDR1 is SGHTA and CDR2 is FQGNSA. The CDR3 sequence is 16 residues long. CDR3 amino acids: CASSDPGTSLRETQYF. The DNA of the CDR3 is TGTGCCAGCAGCGACCCCGGGACTAGCCTACGGGAGACCCAGTACTTC.

The DNA for the CDR3 is TGCAGTGTCCAGTACAATGAGCAGTTCTTC. Protein product: CSVQYNEQFF. The rearrangement uses TRBV20-1 and TRBJ2-1; D not certain. Germline V gene sequence: CDR1 DFQATT, CDR2 SNEGSKA (reference sequence). This CDR3 comprises 10 residues. Trimming removed 7 bases from V and 4 bases from J, with 5 bases in between.

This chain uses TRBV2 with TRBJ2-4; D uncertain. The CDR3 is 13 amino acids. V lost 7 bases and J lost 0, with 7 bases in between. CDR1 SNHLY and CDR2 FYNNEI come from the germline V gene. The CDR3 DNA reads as TGTGCCAGCACCGGATCAGCCAAAAACATTCAGTACTTC. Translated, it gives CASTGSAKNIQYF. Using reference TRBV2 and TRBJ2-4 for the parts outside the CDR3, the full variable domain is EPEVTQTPSHQVTQMGQEVILRCVPISNHLYFYWYRQILGQKVEFLVSFYNNEISEKSEIFDDQFSVERPDGSNFTLKIRSTKLEDSAMYFCASTGSAKNIQYFGAGTRLSVL.

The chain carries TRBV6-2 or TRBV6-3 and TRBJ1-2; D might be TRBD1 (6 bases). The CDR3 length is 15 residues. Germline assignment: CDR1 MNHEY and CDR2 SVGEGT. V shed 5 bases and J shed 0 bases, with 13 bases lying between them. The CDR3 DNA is TGTGCCAGCAGTCACCCCGGACAGCCTAACTATGGCTACACCTTC. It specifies CASSHPGQPNYGYTF.

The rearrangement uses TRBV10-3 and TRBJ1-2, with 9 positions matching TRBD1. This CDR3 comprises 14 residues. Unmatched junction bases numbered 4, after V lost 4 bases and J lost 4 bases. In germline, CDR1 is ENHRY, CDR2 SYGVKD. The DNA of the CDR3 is TGTGCCATCAGTGGACAGGGGGGGATCTATGGCTACACCTTC. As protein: CAISGQGGIYGYTF.

CDR3 nucleotides: TGCGCCAGCAGCCCCTCCCCCAGTTCAGGGAACTATGGCTACACCTTC. Protein: CASSPSPSSGNYGYTF. This chain links TRBV4-3 with TRBJ1-2; tentatively, D is TRBD1 (5 bases). The V end lost 4 bases, the J end lost 2 bases, and 17 bases lay between the germline ends. Germline-derived CDR1 and CDR2 are LGHNA and YSLEER. The CDR3 length is 16 residues.

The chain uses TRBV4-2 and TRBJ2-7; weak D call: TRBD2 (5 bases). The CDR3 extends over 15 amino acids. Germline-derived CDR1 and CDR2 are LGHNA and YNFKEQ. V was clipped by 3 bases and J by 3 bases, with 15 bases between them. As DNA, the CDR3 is TGTGCCAGCAGCCATAATCGGGGAACCGGCTACGAGCAGTACTTC. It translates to CASSHNRGTGYEQYF.

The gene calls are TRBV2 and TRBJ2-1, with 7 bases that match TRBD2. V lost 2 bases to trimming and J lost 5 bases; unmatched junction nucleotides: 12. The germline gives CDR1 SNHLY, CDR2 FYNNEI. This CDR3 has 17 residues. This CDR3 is CASSESPVGGGDNEQFF. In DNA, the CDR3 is TGTGCCAGCAGTGAATCCCCGGTGGGTGGGGGGGACAATGAGCAGTTCTTC.

The CDR3 here is CASSDVSYNSPLHF. In DNA, the CDR3 is TGTGCCAGCAGTGACGTCAGCTATAATTCACCCCTCCACTTT. The V call is TRBV6-1, the J call TRBJ1-6; D gene ambiguous. The ends were cut back, 3 bases at V and 3 bases at J, with 6 bases in the middle. Per the germline V gene, CDR1 is MNHNS and CDR2 is SASEGT. The CDR3 sequence is 14 residues long.

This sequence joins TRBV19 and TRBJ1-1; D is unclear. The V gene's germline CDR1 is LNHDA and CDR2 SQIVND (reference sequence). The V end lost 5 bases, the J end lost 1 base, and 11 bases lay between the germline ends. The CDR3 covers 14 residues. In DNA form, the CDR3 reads TGTGCCAGTAGTTTACAATTTGCGAACACTGAAGCTTTCTTT. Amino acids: CASSLQFANTEAFF. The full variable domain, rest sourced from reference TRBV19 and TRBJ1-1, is DGGITQSPKYLFRKEGQNVTLSCEQNLNHDAMYWYRQDPGQGLRLIYYSQIVNDFQKGDIAEGYSVSREKKESFPLTVTSAQKNPTAFYLCASSLQFANTEAFFGQGTRLTVV.

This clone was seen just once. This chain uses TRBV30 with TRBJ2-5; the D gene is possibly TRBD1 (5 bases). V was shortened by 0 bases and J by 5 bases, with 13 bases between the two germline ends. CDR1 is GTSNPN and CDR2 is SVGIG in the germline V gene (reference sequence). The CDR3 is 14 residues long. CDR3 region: CAWSVKGAGETQYF. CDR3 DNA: TGTGCCTGGAGTGTCAAAGGGGCTGGGGAGACCCAGTACTTC.

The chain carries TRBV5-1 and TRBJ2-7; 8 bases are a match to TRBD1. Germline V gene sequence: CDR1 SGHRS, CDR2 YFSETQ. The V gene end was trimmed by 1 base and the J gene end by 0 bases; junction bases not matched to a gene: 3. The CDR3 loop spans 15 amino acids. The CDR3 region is CASSLTGGVSYEQYF. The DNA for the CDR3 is TGCGCCAGCAGCTTGACAGGGGGAGTCTCCTACGAGCAGTACTTC.

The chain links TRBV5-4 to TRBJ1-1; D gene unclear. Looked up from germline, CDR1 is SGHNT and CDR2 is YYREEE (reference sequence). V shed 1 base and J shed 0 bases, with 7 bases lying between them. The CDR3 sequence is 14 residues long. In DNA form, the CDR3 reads TGTGCCAGCAGCTTGAATGGGGTGAACACTGAAGCTTTCTTT. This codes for CASSLNGVNTEAFF.

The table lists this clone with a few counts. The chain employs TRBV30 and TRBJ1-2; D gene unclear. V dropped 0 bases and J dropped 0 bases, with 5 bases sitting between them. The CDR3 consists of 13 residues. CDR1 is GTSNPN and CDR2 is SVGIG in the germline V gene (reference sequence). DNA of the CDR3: TGTGCCTGGAGTGTACAAGCTAACTATGGCTACACCTTC. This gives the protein CAWSVQANYGYTF.

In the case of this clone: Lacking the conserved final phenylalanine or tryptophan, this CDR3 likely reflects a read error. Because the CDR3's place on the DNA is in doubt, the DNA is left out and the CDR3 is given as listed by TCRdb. The CDR3 region is CASSQDRG. The V call is TRBV3-1 (or the pseudogene TRBV3-2), the J call TRBJ1-2. Per germline, CDR1 LGHDT and CDR2 YNNKEL (reference sequence). The CDR3 spans 8 amino acids, including both terminal residues.

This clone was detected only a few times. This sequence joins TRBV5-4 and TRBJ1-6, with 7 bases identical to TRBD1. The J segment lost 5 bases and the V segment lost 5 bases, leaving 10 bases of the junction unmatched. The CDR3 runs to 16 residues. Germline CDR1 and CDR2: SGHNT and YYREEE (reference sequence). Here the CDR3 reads CASSMFFDRDNSPLHF. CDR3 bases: TGTGCCAGCAGTATGTTCTTCGACAGGGATAATTCACCCCTCCACTTT.

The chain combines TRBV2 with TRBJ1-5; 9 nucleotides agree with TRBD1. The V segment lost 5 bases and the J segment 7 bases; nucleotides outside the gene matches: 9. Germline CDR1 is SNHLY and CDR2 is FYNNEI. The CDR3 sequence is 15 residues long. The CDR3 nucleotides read TGTGCCAGCAGTACTGAGGACAGGGGACGACAGCCCCAGCATTTT. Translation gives CASSTEDRGRQPQHF.

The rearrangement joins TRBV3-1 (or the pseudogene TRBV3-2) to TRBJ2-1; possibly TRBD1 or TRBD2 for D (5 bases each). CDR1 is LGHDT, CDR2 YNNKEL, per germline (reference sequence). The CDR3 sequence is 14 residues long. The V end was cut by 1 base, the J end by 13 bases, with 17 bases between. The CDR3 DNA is TGTGCCAGCAGCCAAGGCAGGGTCGGGATGCCCCAGTTCTTC. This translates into CASSQGRVGMPQFF.

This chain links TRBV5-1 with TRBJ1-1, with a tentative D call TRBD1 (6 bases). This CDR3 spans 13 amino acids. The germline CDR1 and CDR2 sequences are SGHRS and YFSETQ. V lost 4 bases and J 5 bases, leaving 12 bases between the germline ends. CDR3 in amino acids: CASSPGAKTEAFF. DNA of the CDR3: TGCGCCAGCAGCCCGGGGGCGAAAACTGAAGCTTTCTTT.

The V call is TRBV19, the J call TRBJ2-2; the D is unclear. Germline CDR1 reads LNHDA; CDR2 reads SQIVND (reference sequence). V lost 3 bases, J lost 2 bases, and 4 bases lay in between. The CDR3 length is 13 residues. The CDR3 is CASSMHNTGELFF. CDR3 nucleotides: TGTGCCAGTAGTATGCATAACACCGGGGAGCTGTTTTTT.

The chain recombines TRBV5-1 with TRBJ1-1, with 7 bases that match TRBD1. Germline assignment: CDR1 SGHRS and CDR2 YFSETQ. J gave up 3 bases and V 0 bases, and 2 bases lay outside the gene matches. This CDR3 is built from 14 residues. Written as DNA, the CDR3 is TGCGCCAGCAGCTTGGGTGACAGGGACACTGAAGCTTTCTTT. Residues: CASSLGDRDTEAFF.

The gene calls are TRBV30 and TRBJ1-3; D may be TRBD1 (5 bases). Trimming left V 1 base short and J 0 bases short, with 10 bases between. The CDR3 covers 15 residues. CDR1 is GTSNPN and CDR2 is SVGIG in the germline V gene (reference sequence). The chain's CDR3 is CAWSAGTLSGNTIYF. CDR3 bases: TGTGCCTGGAGTGCCGGGACCCTCTCTGGAAACACCATATATTTT.

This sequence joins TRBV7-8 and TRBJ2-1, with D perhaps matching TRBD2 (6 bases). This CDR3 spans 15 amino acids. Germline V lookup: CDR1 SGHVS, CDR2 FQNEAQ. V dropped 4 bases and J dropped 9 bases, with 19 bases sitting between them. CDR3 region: CASSSDFGGGSEQFF. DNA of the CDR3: TGTGCCAGCAGCTCCGACTTCGGGGGAGGCAGTGAGCAGTTCTTC.

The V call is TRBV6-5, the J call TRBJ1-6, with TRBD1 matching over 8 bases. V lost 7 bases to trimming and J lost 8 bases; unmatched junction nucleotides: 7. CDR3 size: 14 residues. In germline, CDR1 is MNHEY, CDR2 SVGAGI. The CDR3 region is CASNPQGVDSPLHF. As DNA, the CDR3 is TGTGCCAGCAACCCACAGGGGGTAGATTCACCCCTCCACTTT.

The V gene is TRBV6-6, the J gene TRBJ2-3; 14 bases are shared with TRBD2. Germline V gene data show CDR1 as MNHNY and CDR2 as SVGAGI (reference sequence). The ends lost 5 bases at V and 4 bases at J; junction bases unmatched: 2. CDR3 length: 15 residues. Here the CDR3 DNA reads TGTGCCAGCAGTGGGACTAGCGGGGGCCCAGATACGCAGTATTTT. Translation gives CASSGTSGGPDTQYF.